Listed below are T cell receptor beta chains from one sample, sequenced in a study of blood T cells in healthy people across ages. Using its own MiXCR run on the 5' RACE reads, TCRdb lists one record per CDR3 protein. The table has about 1.8 million distinct CDR3 sequences, 49% seen once; the top ten hold roughly 2%. Sequenced input: blood. These receptors were taken from a woman aged 40 to 55 in good health. CDR3s leave out the opening cysteine and the closing phenylalanine or tryptophan. Size tells how often a clone was seen (once, few, many) or the class of an expanded clone, and some rows leave it out.

clone size,V gene,CDR3 protein
-,TRBV5-1,ASSTAPLQNYEQY
-,TRBV7-8,VSSQGTSGGRISTDTQY
-,TRBV20-1,SASRGDANEKLF
-,TRBV5-1,ASSSFPEGAYNEQF
few,TRBV5-1,ASSFAGTASSEQY
-,TRBV5-1,ASSFQGGSSGANVLT
many,TRBV3-1,ASTSTSGGPYEQY
-,TRBV7-2,ASGLDSRADTQY
-,TRBV7-2,ASSSNALAEQY
-,TRBV7-2,ASGRSLNEKLF
few,TRBV5-1,ASRPQTSVETQY
-,TRBV27,ASSFFGQTQY
-,TRBV4-3,ASSQDRTGASYEQY
few,TRBV2,ASSDGHATDTQY
few,TRBV13,ASRLGQGAAGGYT
-,TRBV7-9,ASSFGESEFQPQH
-,TRBV3-1,ASRGGPRDEQY
-,TRBV5-1,ASSSQGRRSYNEQF
-,TRBV27,ASRPIGMGRDVLT
-,TRBV9,ASSAGAAGGLGEQF
-,TRBV28,ASSVGARETQY